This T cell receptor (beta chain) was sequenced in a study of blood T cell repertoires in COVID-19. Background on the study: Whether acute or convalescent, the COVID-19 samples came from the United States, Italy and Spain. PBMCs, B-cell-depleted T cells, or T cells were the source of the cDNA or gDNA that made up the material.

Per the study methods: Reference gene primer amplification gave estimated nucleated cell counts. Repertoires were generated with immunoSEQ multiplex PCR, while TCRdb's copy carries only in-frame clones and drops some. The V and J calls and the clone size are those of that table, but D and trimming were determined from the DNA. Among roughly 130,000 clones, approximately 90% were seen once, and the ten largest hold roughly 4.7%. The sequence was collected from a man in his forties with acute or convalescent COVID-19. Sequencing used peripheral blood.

CDR3 sequence reads: CASSNQGVRNTEAFF. The CDR3 DNA follows: TGTGCCAGCAGCAATCAGGGTGTTCGGAACACTGAAGCTTTCTTT. The rearrangement joins TRBV11-2 to TRBJ1-1; D is possibly TRBD1 (5 bases). V lost 5 bases and J lost 1, with 14 bases in between. The CDR3 totals 15 residues. The germline V gene has CDR1 SGHAT and CDR2 FQNNGV.